This TCR beta chain was observed in a study of cytomegalovirus exposure and HLA in healthy donors. Trimming removed 0 bases from V and 4 bases from J, with 12 bases in between. Germline-derived CDR1 and CDR2 are MNHEY and SMNVEV (reference sequence). CDR3 length equals 15 residues. The method was immunoSEQ multiplex PCR; TCRdb's version includes in-frame clones alone and lacks a portion of them. Of 150,000 or so clones in the sample, around four fifths were seen once. The clonotype comes from a man in his thirties or forties in good health and CMV-seropositive. The sample was PBMCs. This chain connects TRBV27 to TRBJ1-2, with D tentatively TRBD1 (6 bases). CDR3 residues: CASSLSTGQTYGYTF. Written as DNA, the CDR3 is TGTGCCAGCAGTTTATCAACAGGGCAGACCTATGGCTACACCTTC.